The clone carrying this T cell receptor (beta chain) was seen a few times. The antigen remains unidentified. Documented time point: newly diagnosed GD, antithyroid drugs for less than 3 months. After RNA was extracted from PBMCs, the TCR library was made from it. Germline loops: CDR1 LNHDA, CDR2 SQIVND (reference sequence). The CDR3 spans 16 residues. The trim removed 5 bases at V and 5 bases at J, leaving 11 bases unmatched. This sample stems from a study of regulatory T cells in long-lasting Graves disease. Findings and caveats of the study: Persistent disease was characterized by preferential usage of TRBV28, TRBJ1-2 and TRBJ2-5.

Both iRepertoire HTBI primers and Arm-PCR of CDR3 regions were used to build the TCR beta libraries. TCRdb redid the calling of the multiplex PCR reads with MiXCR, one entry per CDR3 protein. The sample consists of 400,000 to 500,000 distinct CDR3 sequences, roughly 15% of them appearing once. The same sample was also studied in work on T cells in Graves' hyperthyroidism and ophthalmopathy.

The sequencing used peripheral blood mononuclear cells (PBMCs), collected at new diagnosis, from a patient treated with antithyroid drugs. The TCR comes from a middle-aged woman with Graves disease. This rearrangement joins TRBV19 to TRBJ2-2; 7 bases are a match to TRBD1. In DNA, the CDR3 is TGTGCCAGTAGTTTCGGCCGGGACAGAAGAACCGGGGAGCTGTTTTTT. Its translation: CASSFGRDRRTGELFF.